The present T cell receptor (beta chain) was sequenced within a study of beta chain features in type 1 diabetes (dated by TCRdb to 2016 to 2018). Regarding the study in general: Mean age, gender distribution, total cell number and subset yield did not differ between patients and healthy donors. A total of about 110,000,000 sorted cells were examined across all samples, and a strong correlation was observed between cell number per subset and RNA yield. In the study, recently diagnosed type 1 diabetes patients and matched healthy donors were compared on the TCRB repertoires of their sorted circulating CD4+ T cell subsets. Regulatory and stem cell-like memory subsets were obtained from only 8 patients and roughly eight healthy donors, while naive and central memory subsets were obtained from all 30 or so donors.

On the study overall, not on this receptor specifically: Because cDNA was sequenced instead of genomic DNA, activated cells with high expression could be over-represented, although the groups did not differ in activation or CD3 levels. HLA sub-analyses involved small numbers of individuals, so any influence of HLA type on TCRB rearrangement remained unresolved. Fewer insertions and more nucleotide deletions at VDJ recombination sites were observed in patients with type 1 diabetes, implying thymic rearrangement abnormalities. PCR may preferentially amplify shorter templates, but because patient and control samples were amplified and corrected together, any resulting skew would affect both groups equally. The naive, central memory and regulatory TCRB repertoires appeared to resemble one another more closely among patients than among healthy donors. A moderate but significant shortening of TCRB CDR3 length was observed in type 1 diabetes patients in all four CD4+ subsets.

Each donor gave one peripheral blood draw, averaging about 120 mL, which was collected into heparinised tubes. A BD FACSAria II and a panel including CD45RO, CCR7, CD25, CD127, CD95 and CD27 were used to sort naive, central memory, regulatory and stem cell-like memory CD4+ T cells. All sorted populations exceeded 95% purity. PBMCs were isolated right away by Lymphoprep density gradient centrifugation and were stained directly, without culture. Samples were stained and sorted in pairs, with one healthy donor and one patient per experiment, so that batch effects were minimized. The High Capacity cDNA Reverse Transcription Kit was used to reverse transcribe all of the isolated RNA, meaning that expressed TCRB transcripts were what got sequenced. Deep immunoSEQ sequencing was applied to naive, central memory and regulatory T cell samples, giving an average of about 3.6 million total reads per sample. Sorted cells were lysed in RLT buffer and RNA was extracted with DNase-treated RNeasy Micro or Mini kits, depending on cell number. Each cell subset was processed on its own to prevent cross-contamination, while patient and healthy donor samples were processed together. The immunoSEQ multiplex PCR was used to amplify TCRB sequences from cDNA, generating 87-bp fragments that spanned the CDR3 region. The amplicons were sequenced using the Illumina HiSeq platform. The original methods were these. PCR bias was corrected computationally using synthetic template baselines, and reads within Hamming distance 2 were collapsed, with unmergeable singletons discarded. Reads were aligned against IMGT so that V, D and J genes, CDR3 length and insertions or deletions at six rearrangement sites could be assigned. Within each subset, clonotype counts were normalized to the number of sorted cells before true diversity and Gini coefficients were calculated with the tcR R package. The overlap coefficient, calculated on TCRB nucleotide sequences, was used to quantify repertoire sharing. As a proxy for the pre-selection repertoire, out-of-frame TCRB sequences from naive cells were analyzed. Held by TCRdb, this immuneACCESS table contains in-frame sequences only and omits some clones. Under half of the omission traces to an unresolved V gene where checked; the cause of the rest is unknown. That table is the source of V, J and clone size, and D and trimming were worked out from the DNA. Present in this sample are 250,000 or so clones, over 65% of which were seen just once. About 0.05% of the sample rests with the top ten.

Sequences PRHDT (CDR1) and FYEKMQ (CDR2) are obtained from the germline V gene (reference sequence). V drops 4 bases and J drops 5 bases, leaving 12 bases in between. From cysteine to phenylalanine, the CDR3 is 13 amino acids long. Just CDR3 DNA is preserved here, 39 bases in frame from base 1. Details on this clone: Its target antigen remains unknown. No much larger clone is present one base from it, and per-base qualities are unavailable.

The chain is encoded by TRBV13 joined to TRBJ2-7; the D gene is possibly TRBD1 or TRBD2, with 6 bases matching each. The receptor was derived from a young man in good health. Sequencing was performed on naive CD4+ T cells from blood. The sample's cell subset or site label, in plain terms: true naive CD4+ T cells. The DNA is TGTGCCAGCAGCTCCACAGGGACTGACGAGCAGTACTTC. The translation is CASSSTGTDEQYF.